Listed below are T cell receptor beta chains from one sample, sequenced in a study of cytotoxic CD8 clonotypes in ibrutinib-treated CLL. Libraries were prepared by immunoSEQ multiplex PCR; TCRdb keeps only in-frame clonotypes and omits some of them. The data contain 250,000 or so clones, 70% of them singletons. The sample here was PBMCs, taken after 24 months of ibrutinib treatment. These receptors originate from a human donor with chronic lymphocytic leukemia. Each CDR3 is given with its conserved first and last residue. Each record gives: clone size, J gene, V gene, D gene, CDR3 protein, CDR3 DNA. D genes are given only for firm matches. The size entry is marked missing in some rows and otherwise reads once, few, many or a size class.

clone size: NA
J gene: TRBJ1-1
V gene: TRBV5-1
D gene: NA
CDR3 protein: CASSLGQQELKRTEAFF
CDR3 DNA: TGCGCCAGCAGCTTGGGGCAGCAAGAGCTAAAGCGGACTGAAGCTTTCTTT

clone size: few
J gene: TRBJ2-5
V gene: TRBV12-5
D gene: TRBD2
CDR3 protein: CASGRGTSTQETQYF
CDR3 DNA: TGTGCTAGTGGTAGGGGGACTAGCACTCAAGAGACCCAGTACTTC

clone size: few
J gene: TRBJ2-7
V gene: TRBV13
D gene: NA
CDR3 protein: CASTFSDRFEQYF
CDR3 DNA: TGTGCCAGCACCTTCAGCGATCGCTTCGAACAGTACTTC

clone size: few
J gene: TRBJ2-7
V gene: TRBV2
D gene: TRBD2
CDR3 protein: CASGGVGSYEQYF
CDR3 DNA: TGTGCCAGCGGGGGGGTTGGCTCCTACGAGCAGTACTTC

clone size: NA
J gene: TRBJ2-1
V gene: TRBV4-1
D gene: TRBD2
CDR3 protein: CASSQAIIAGDNALTHEQFF
CDR3 DNA: TGCGCCAGCAGCCAAGCGATCATAGCGGGAGACAATGCTTTAACCCATGAGCAGTTCTTC

clone size: NA
J gene: TRBJ2-5
V gene: TRBV5-4
D gene: TRBD1
CDR3 protein: CASSLGQGVTQYF
CDR3 DNA: TGTGCCAGCAGCCTCGGACAGGGGGTGACCCAGTACTTC

clone size: NA
J gene: TRBJ2-7
V gene: TRBV15
D gene: NA
CDR3 protein: CATSMTHYEQYF
CDR3 DNA: TGTGCCACCAGCATGACCCACTACGAGCAGTACTTC

clone size: NA
J gene: TRBJ2-3
V gene: TRBV21-1
D gene: NA
CDR3 protein: CASSIERPIRPDTQYF
CDR3 DNA: TGTGCCAGCAGCATTGAGCGGCCAATACGTCCAGATACGCAGTATTTT

clone size: NA
J gene: TRBJ2-7
V gene: TRBV27
D gene: NA
CDR3 protein: CASSLLGTSLYEQYF
CDR3 DNA: TGTGCCAGCAGTCTCCTTGGGACCAGCCTTTACGAGCAGTACTTC

clone size: NA
J gene: TRBJ2-3
V gene: TRBV19
D gene: NA
CDR3 protein: CASSMKGLGSTDTQYF
CDR3 DNA: TGTGCCAGTAGTATGAAAGGGCTTGGTTCCACAGATACGCAGTATTTT

clone size: few
J gene: TRBJ2-7
V gene: TRBV4-3
D gene: NA
CDR3 protein: CASSQEWGYEQYF
CDR3 DNA: TGCGCCAGCAGCCAAGAATGGGGCTACGAGCAGTACTTC

clone size: few
J gene: TRBJ2-5
V gene: TRBV9
D gene: TRBD2
CDR3 protein: CASSAGGSVLETQYF
CDR3 DNA: TGTGCCAGCAGCGCGGGGGGATCGGTTCTGGAGACCCAGTACTTC

clone size: once
J gene: TRBJ2-6
V gene: TRBV15
D gene: NA
CDR3 protein: CATSRDRGGANVLTF
CDR3 DNA: TGTGCCACCAGCAGAGATCGTGGTGGGGCCAACGTCCTGACTTTC

clone size: NA
J gene: TRBJ2-5
V gene: TRBV10-3
D gene: NA
CDR3 protein: CAIRGGGGETQYF
CDR3 DNA: TGTGCCATCAGAGGGGGGGGAGGAGAGACCCAGTACTTC